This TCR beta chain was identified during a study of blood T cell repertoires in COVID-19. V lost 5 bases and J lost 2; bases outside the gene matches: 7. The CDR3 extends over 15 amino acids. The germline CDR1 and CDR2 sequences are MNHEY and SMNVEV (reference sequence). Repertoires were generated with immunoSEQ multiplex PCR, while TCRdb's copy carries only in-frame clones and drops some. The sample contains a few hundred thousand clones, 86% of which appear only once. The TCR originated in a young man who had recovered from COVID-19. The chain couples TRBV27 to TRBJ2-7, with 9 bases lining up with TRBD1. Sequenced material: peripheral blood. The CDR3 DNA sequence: TGTGCCAGCAGTGAGGGACAGGGCCCAACCTACGAGCAGTACTTC. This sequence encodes CASSEGQGPTYEQYF.